One and the same sample provided the 10 T cell receptor beta chains below, sequenced in a study of T cells expressing NK-cell markers. TCRdb reprocessed the 5' RACE reads and stores each CDR3 protein as one record, lacking DNA. This repertoire includes some 600,000 distinct CDR3 sequences. The sample comprised blood T cells: a sorted CD56 or NKG2C T cell subset, CD4+ or CD8+ T cells, or bulk PBMC T cells (not recorded which). The receptors stem from a man younger than 30 in good health.

The CDR3 protein is CASSLAGTGKLDTIYF. The chain links TRBV5-1 to TRBJ1-3; there is no DNA to check the TCRdb D call of TRBD1. The CDR3 contains 16 residues. Looked up from germline, CDR1 is SGHRS and CDR2 is YFSETQ.

The chain is built from TRBV18 and TRBJ2-2. The CDR3 sequence is 15 residues long. The germline V gene has CDR1 KGHSH and CDR2 LQKENI. CDR3: CASSPRLANTGELFF.

The CDR3 spells CASSLEGTGVGELRSYTF. The J gene is TRBJ1-2, the V gene TRBV5-1; TCRdb's assignment of TRBD1 cannot be checked, as there is no DNA. The CDR3 length is 18 residues. Germline CDR1 reads SGHRS; CDR2 reads YFSETQ.

V gene TRBV15 combines with J gene TRBJ1-4. The CDR3 is 15 amino acids. From germline, CDR1 is LNHNV and CDR2 YYDKDF (reference sequence). The CDR3 here is CATSRVNSPNEKLFF.

J is TRBJ2-5 and V is TRBV27; there is no DNA to check the TCRdb D call of TRBD1. Germline V CDR1 and CDR2: MNHEY, SMNVEV (reference sequence). The CDR3 sequence is 17 residues long. CDR3 protein: CASSQTRQGLSSETQYF.

The chain links TRBV9 to TRBJ2-1. The CDR3 runs 15 residues. The germline CDR1 and CDR2 sequences are SGDLS and YYNGEE. CDR3 sequence reads: CASSPRLGSYNEQFF. The complete variable domain, with remaining parts taken from reference TRBV9 and TRBJ2-1, reads DSGVTQTPKHLITATGQRVTLRCSPRSGDLSVYWYQQSLDQGLQFLIQYYNGEERAKGNILERFSAQQFPDLHSELNLSSLELGDSALYFCASSPRLGSYNEQFFGPGTRLTVL.

The chain links TRBV11-2 to TRBJ1-2. The CDR3 sequence is 15 residues long. CDR1 and CDR2 (germline): SGHAT, FQNNGV. CDR3 loop: CASSPSTNANRGYTF.

V is TRBV29-1 and J is TRBJ2-1; with no DNA, the TCRdb D assignment of TRBD2 cannot be verified. The germline V gene has CDR1 SQVTM and CDR2 ANQGSEA. The CDR3 has 14 amino acids. CDR3 sequence reads: CSVERLAGEYEQFF.

This chain links TRBV29-1 with TRBJ2-6; TCRdb returns TRBD1, unconfirmable since there is no DNA. CDR1 and CDR2 (germline): SQVTM, ANQGSEA. The CDR3 totals 15 residues. The CDR3 spells CSVTAPGNGANVLTF.

The CDR3 loop is CASSRDAWYETQYF. The chain joins TRBV6-5 to TRBJ2-5; absent DNA, TCRdb's TRBD1 call cannot be checked. CDR1 is MNHEY, CDR2 SVGAGI, per germline. This CDR3 region has 14 residues.